This is a list of T cell receptor beta chains from one sample in a study of T cell clones after liver transplantation. The assay was immunoSEQ multiplex PCR, and TCRdb's table has in-frame clones only and misses some. The table includes roughly 6,500 clones, about 80% detected once. Sequenced material: CD8+ T cells from blood, taken 24 months after liver transplant. The receptors shown here come from a human patient who received a liver transplant. A subset of T cells may come from the graft donor. CDR3s include the opening cysteine and the closing phenylalanine or tryptophan. The D gene is left open where the match is weak. Where a row states a size, it is once, few, many or the class of an expanded clone; other rows omit it.

j_call d_call clone_size v_call cdr3_nt cdr3_aa
TRBJ1-4 - medium-sized TRBV9 TGTGCCAGCAGCGGTAACCCCAGTAATGAAAAACTGTTTTTT CASSGNPSNEKLFF
TRBJ2-3 TRBD2 - TRBV28 TGTGCCAGCAGTTTACCGTTCGGTGCTAGCGGGAGGGTAAACACAGATACGCAGTATTTT CASSLPFGASGRVNTDTQYF
TRBJ2-1 - - TRBV19 TGTGCCACAGGGGACTGGAATGAGCAGTTCTTC CATGDWNEQFF
TRBJ2-7 TRBD1 - TRBV6-1 TGTGCCAGCAGGGGGACAGGGGTCGACGAGCAGTACTTC CASRGTGVDEQYF
TRBJ1-3 - - TRBV7-8 TGTGCCAGCAGCCACCCAACGGCCGGATCTATGAGCTCTGGAAACACCATATATTTT CASSHPTAGSMSSGNTIYF
TRBJ2-6 - - TRBV7-6 TGTGCCAGCAGCGAACTTATCTCACAAAGTCGGGCCAACGTCCTGACTTTC CASSELISQSRANVLTF
TRBJ2-7 - - TRBV7-9 TGTGCCAGCAGCCTTCCAATCTCCTACGAGCAGTACTTC CASSLPISYEQYF
TRBJ1-4 - - TRBV11-2 TGTGCCAGCAGCTTAGATCCGGGGGGGGAATTGGATGAAAAACTGTTTTTT CASSLDPGGELDEKLFF
TRBJ2-7 - - TRBV2 TGTGCCAGCAGTCCGGGCGGGCCGTACATCGACGAGCAGTACTTC CASSPGGPYIDEQYF
TRBJ2-7 - - TRBV5-6 TGTGCCAGCAGCTTGCGTAATAGCCTACACGAGCAGTACTTC CASSLRNSLHEQYF
TRBJ1-4 - - TRBV6-6 TGTGCCAGCAGGCAGGGACAAGCTAATGAAAAACTGTTTTTT CASRQGQANEKLFF
TRBJ2-1 - few TRBV21-1 TGTGCCAGCAGCATGGGCGGAGTGAATTACAATGAGCAGTTCTTC CASSMGGVNYNEQFF
TRBJ2-7 - - TRBV6-5 TGTGCCAGCAGTTACTCCCCGACTAGTTCCGTGGACGAGCAGTACTTC CASSYSPTSSVDEQYF
TRBJ2-7 - once TRBV9 TGTGCCAGCAGCGTAGACGGACGCGACTACGAGCAGTACTTC CASSVDGRDYEQYF
TRBJ2-1 - - TRBV29-1 TGCAGCGTTGACTTTTCCCTTGCACTAGACAATGAGCAGTTCTTC CSVDFSLALDNEQFF
TRBJ1-3 - - TRBV19 TGTGCCAGTAGTATGTCAGATGGACCTGGAAACACCATATATTTT CASSMSDGPGNTIYF
TRBJ1-3 - - TRBV27 TGTGCCAGCAGTTTAAGGGGACTTGGAAACACCATATATTTT CASSLRGLGNTIYF
TRBJ2-7 - - TRBV6-5 TGTGCCAGCAGTCATGGAGCCGACGAGCAGTACTTC CASSHGADEQYF
TRBJ1-4 TRBD1 - TRBV5-5 TGTGCCAGCAGCAGGAGGGTGACAGGGCGTCCGACTAATGAAAAACTGTTTTTT CASSRRVTGRPTNEKLFF
TRBJ1-1 - - TRBV4-1 TGCGCCAGCAGCCAAGATGGGAGTGGGGGAACTGAAGCTTTCTTT CASSQDGSGGTEAFF
TRBJ1-3 - once TRBV28 TGTGCCAGCCGGATGGAGGGGAACTCTGGAAACACCATATATTTT CASRMEGNSGNTIYF
TRBJ2-1 - - TRBV29-1 TGCAGCGTTAATCTAGGCTACAATGAGCAGTTCTTC CSVNLGYNEQFF
TRBJ2-3 - - TRBV14 TGTGCCAGCAGCCAAGTTTGGACAGATACGCAGTATTTT CASSQVWTDTQYF
TRBJ2-1 - - TRBV2 TGTGCAGAGATGAAGGGGGTGAATGAGCAGTTCTTC CAEMKGVNEQFF
TRBJ2-7 TRBD1 - TRBV6-1 TGTGCCAGCACCGATTGGACAGGCAGGGAGCAGTACTTC CASTDWTGREQYF
TRBJ2-7 - - TRBV4-2 TGTGCCAGCAGCCAAGATGGGGGCAGGTACGAGCAGTACTTC CASSQDGGRYEQYF
TRBJ2-5 TRBD2 few TRBV11-3 TGTGCCAGCAGCTCTATTTGGACTAGCGGGGAACGTCAGACCCAGTACTTC CASSSIWTSGERQTQYF
TRBJ1-3 - once TRBV25-1 TGTGCCAGCAGTGAAGGCAGCCTCGGAAACACCATATATTTT CASSEGSLGNTIYF
TRBJ1-6 TRBD1 - TRBV7-6 TGTGCCAGCAGCTCGGACAGGGGATTGTCACCCCTCCACTTT CASSSDRGLSPLHF
TRBJ1-2 - - TRBV6-4 TGTGCCAGCAGTGACATGGGGGGCGACTATGGCTACACCTTC CASSDMGGDYGYTF
TRBJ2-7 - - TRBV29-1 TGCAGCGTTGAAGATGGAGGGTACGAGCAGTACTTC CSVEDGGYEQYF
TRBJ1-5 - few TRBV7-9 TGTGCCAGCAGCTCAGATTCCATGCCCCAGCATTTT CASSSDSMPQHF
TRBJ2-6 - - TRBV5-6 TGTGCCAGCAGCCATGACCGCGCGTCAGGAGGTGGGGCCAACGTCCTGACTTTC CASSHDRASGGGANVLTF
TRBJ1-1 - - TRBV10-3 TGTGCCATCAGTGAGTCCGACACTGAAGCTTTCTTT CAISESDTEAFF
TRBJ2-1 TRBD2 - TRBV11-2 TGTGCCAGCAGACTAGCGGGTAGCTACAATGAGCAGTTCTTC CASRLAGSYNEQFF
TRBJ2-7 - - TRBV6-1 TGTGCCGGACAAGGTGAGCACTACGAGCAGTACTTC CAGQGEHYEQYF
TRBJ1-2 - - TRBV27 TGTGCCAGCAGCCAGGGGCCGGTCTATGGCTACACCTTC CASSQGPVYGYTF
TRBJ1-1 - - TRBV28 TGTGCCAGCACCTCTCTAGGGAACACTGAAGCTTTCTTT CASTSLGNTEAFF
TRBJ2-2 - - TRBV11-2 TGTGCCAGCAGCGACACCCTTTCGGGGCAGGGAATCGGGGAGCTGTTTTTT CASSDTLSGQGIGELFF
TRBJ2-1 TRBD2 once TRBV7-3 TGTGCCAGCAGCTTAATCAGCGGGGCCTACAATGAGCAGTTCTTC CASSLISGAYNEQFF